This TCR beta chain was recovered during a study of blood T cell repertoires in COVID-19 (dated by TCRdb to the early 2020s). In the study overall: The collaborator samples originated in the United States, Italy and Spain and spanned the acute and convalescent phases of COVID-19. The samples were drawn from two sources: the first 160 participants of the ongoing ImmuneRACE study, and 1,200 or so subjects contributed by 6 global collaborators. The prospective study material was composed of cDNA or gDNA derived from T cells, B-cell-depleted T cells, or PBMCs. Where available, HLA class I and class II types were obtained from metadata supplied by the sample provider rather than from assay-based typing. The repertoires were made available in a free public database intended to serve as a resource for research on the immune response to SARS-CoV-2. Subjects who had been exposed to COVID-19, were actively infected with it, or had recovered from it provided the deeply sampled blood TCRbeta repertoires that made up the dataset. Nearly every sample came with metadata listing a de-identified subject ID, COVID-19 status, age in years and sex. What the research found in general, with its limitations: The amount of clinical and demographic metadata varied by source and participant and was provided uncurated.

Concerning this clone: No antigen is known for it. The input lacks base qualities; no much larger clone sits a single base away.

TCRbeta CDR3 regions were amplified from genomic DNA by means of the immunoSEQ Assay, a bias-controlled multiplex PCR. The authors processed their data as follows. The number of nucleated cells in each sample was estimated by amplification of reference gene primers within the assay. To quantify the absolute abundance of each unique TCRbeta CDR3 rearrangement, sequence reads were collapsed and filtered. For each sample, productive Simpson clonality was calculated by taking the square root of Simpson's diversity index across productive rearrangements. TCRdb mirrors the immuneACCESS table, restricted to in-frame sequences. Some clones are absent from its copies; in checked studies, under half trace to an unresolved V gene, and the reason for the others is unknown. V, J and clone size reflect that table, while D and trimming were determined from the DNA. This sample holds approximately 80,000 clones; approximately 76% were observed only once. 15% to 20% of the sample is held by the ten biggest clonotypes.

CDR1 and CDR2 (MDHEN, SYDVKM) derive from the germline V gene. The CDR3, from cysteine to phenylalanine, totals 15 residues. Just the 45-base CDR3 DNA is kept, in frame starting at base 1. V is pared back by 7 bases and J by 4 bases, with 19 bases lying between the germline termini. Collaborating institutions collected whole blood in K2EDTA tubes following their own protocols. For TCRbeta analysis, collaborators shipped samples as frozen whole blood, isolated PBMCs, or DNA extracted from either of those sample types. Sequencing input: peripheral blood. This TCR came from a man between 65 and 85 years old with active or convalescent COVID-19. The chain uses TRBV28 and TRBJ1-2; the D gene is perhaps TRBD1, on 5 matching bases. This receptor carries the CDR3 CASNPTGGNLYGYTF. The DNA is TGTGCCAGCAACCCAACCGGGGGGAACCTCTATGGCTACACCTTC.